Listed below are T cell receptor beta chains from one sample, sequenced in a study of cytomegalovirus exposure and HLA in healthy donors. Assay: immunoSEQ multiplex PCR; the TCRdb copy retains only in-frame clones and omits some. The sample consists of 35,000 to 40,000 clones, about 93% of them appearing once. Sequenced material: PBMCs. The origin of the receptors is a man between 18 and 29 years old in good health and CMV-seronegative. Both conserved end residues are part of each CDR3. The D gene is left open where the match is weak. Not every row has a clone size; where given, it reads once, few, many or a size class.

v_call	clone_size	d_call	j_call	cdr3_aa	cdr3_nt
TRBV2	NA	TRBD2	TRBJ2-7	CASSERTSGIYEQYF	TGTGCCAGCAGTGAGAGGACTAGCGGGATTTACGAGCAGTACTTC
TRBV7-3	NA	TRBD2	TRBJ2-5	CASSRDPREETQYF	TGTGCCAGCTCCAGGGATCCGCGGGAGGAGACCCAGTACTTC
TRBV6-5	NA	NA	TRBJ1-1	CASSYGVGGEAFF	TGTGCCAGCAGTTACGGTGTGGGGGGAGAAGCTTTCTTT
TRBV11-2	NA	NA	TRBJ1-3	CASSTVTASFSGNTIYF	TGTGCCAGCAGCACGGTGACAGCTTCCTTCTCTGGAAACACCATATATTTT
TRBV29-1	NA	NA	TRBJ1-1	CSVKPGLGTEAFF	TGCAGCGTTAAGCCGGGACTCGGAACCGAAGCTTTCTTT
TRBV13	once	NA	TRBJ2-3	CASSLSGQLITDTQYF	TGTGCCAGCAGCCTATCCGGACAGCTCATCACAGATACGCAGTATTTT
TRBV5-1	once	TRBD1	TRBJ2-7	CASSRTGQDSYEQYF	TGCGCCAGCAGCCGCACCGGACAGGACTCCTACGAGCAGTACTTC
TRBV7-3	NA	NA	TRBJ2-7	CASSPPAETASTSFYEQYF	TGTGCCAGCAGTCCTCCGGCAGAGACAGCGTCTACGTCCTTCTACGAGCAGTACTTC
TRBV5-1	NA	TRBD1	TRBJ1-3	CASSSMTGAGNTIYF	TGCGCCAGCAGCTCAATGACAGGGGCAGGAAACACCATATATTTT
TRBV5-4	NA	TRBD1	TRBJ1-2	CASSGQGVVNYGYTF	TGTGCCAGCAGCGGCCAGGGGGTTGTAAACTATGGCTACACCTTC
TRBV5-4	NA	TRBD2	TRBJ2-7	CASSLSGSGGFYEQYF	TGTGCCAGCAGCCTCTCGGGGAGCGGGGGTTTCTACGAGCAGTACTTC
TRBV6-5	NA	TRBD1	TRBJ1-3	CASRKTGLGGNTIYF	TGTGCCAGCAGGAAGACAGGGCTAGGTGGAAACACCATATATTTT
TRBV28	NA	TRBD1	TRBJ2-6	CASSLQGGGANVLTF	TGTGCCAGCAGCTTACAGGGGGGAGGGGCCAACGTCCTGACTTTC
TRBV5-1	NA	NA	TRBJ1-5	CASSATADQPQHF	TGCGCCAGCAGCGCGACAGCAGATCAGCCCCAGCATTTT
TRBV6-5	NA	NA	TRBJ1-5	CASSRGRWGDQPQHF	TGTGCCAGCAGCAGAGGACGGTGGGGGGACCAGCCCCAGCATTTT
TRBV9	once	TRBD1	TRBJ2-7	CASSPRAGTGSYEQYF	TGTGCCAGCAGCCCGAGGGCCGGGACAGGGTCCTACGAGCAGTACTTC
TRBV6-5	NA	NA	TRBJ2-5	CASSYHTGRETQYF	TGTGCCAGCAGTTATCATACGGGGAGAGAGACCCAGTACTTC
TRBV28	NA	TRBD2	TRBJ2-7	CASRPGLAAHYEQYF	TGTGCCAGCAGACCCGGACTAGCGGCCCATTACGAGCAGTACTTC
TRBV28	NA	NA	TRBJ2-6	CASSSSGGTGANVLTF	TGTGCCAGCAGTTCGAGTGGAGGGACCGGGGCCAACGTCCTGACTTTC
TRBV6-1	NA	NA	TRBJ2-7	CASSEVVGTGHYEQYF	TGTGCCAGCAGTGAAGTAGTAGGGACTGGCCACTACGAGCAGTACTTC
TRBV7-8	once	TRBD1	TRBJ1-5	CASSTDRRSNQPQHF	TGTGCCAGCAGCACGGACAGGAGAAGCAATCAGCCCCAGCATTTT
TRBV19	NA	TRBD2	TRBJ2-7	CASSINEGLAGGTEQYF	TGTGCCAGTAGCATTAACGAGGGACTAGCGGGAGGTACCGAGCAGTACTTC
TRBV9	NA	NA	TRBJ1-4	CASSESPTSGKLFF	TGTGCCAGCAGCGAATCCCCGACGTCGGGAAAACTGTTTTTT
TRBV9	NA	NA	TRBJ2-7	CASGTGWGSYEQYF	TGTGCCAGCGGAACGGGGTGGGGATCCTACGAGCAGTACTTC
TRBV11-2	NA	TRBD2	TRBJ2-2	CASSSPERGRTGELFF	TGTGCCAGCAGCTCCCCGGAGCGGGGTCGCACCGGGGAGCTGTTTTTT
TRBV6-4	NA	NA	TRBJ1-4	CASIPGANEKLFF	TGTGCCAGCATCCCAGGGGCTAATGAAAAACTGTTTTTT
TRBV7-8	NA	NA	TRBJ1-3	CASSLAAASSGNTIYF	TGTGCCAGCAGCCTTGCGGCAGCGAGCTCTGGAAACACCATATATTTT
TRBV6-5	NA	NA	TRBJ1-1	CASSYGADWNTEAFF	TGTGCCAGCAGCTACGGGGCGGATTGGAACACTGAAGCTTTCTTT
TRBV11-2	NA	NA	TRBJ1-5	CASSLDREPNQPQHF	TGTGCCAGCAGCTTAGATCGAGAACCCAATCAGCCCCAGCATTTT
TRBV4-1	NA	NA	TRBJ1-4	CASSQDSVGDEKLFF	TGCGCCAGCAGCCAAGACTCGGTAGGGGATGAAAAACTGTTTTTT
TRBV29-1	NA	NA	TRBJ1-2	CSVEDGLIYGYTF	TGCAGCGTTGAAGACGGACTCATCTATGGCTACACCTTC
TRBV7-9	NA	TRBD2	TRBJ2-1	CASSPRPRLAGISYNEQFF	TGTGCCAGCAGCCCGCGCCCTCGACTAGCGGGGATCTCCTACAATGAGCAGTTCTTC
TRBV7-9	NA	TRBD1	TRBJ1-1	CASSLEGQGVNTEAFF	TGTGCCAGCAGCTTAGAGGGGCAGGGGGTTAACACTGAAGCTTTCTTT
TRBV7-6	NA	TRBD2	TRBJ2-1	CASRQGLAGSPQRHEQFF	TGTGCCAGCAGACAAGGACTAGCGGGAAGTCCACAAAGACATGAGCAGTTCTTC
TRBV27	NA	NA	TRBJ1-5	CASSLRGNQPQHF	TGTGCCAGCAGTTTACGGGGCAATCAGCCCCAGCATTTT
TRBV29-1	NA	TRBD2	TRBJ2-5	CSVESLAGVGKTQYF	TGCAGCGTTGAATCCCTAGCGGGAGTCGGTAAGACCCAGTACTTC
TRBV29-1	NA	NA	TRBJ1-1	CSVESGLINTEAFF	TGCAGCGTTGAATCAGGCCTGATTAACACTGAAGCTTTCTTT
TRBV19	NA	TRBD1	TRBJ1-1	CASNIPGGDLSGAFF	TGTGCCAGTAATATTCCAGGGGGCGACCTGTCAGGAGCTTTCTTT
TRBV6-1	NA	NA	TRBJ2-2	CASRPDARGELFF	TGTGCCAGCCGGCCGGATGCGAGGGGGGAGCTGTTTTTT
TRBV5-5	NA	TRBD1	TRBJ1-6	CASSTWTGLNSPLHF	TGTGCCAGCAGCACCTGGACAGGGCTTAATTCACCCCTCCACTTT
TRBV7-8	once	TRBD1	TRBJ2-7	CASSDRQGTYEQYF	TGTGCCAGCAGCGATAGACAGGGGACCTACGAGCAGTACTTC
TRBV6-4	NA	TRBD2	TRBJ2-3	CASSLGLASPNTQYF	TGTGCCAGCAGTCTGGGACTAGCGTCTCCAAATACGCAGTATTTT
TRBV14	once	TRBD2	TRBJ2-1	CASSQRLAVYNEQFF	TGTGCCAGCAGCCAAAGGCTAGCGGTGTACAATGAGCAGTTCTTC
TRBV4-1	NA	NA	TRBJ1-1	CASSQAISSRVTEAFF	TGCGCCAGCAGCCAGGCCATCTCTAGCCGAGTCACTGAAGCTTTCTTT
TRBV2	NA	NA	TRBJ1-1	CASAAAIINTEAFF	TGTGCCAGCGCCGCGGCGATAATTAACACTGAAGCTTTCTTT
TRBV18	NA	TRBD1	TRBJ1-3	CASSINRGGNTIYF	TGTGCCAGCTCAATCAACAGGGGTGGAAACACCATATATTTT
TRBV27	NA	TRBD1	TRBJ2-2	CASRVRRQGGRGELFF	TGTGCCAGCAGAGTTAGGCGACAGGGCGGCCGCGGGGAGCTGTTTTTT